The source of this T cell receptor (beta chain) is a study of OX40 agonist ivuxolimab in advanced cancers. Regarding the research as a whole: The costimulatory receptor OX40 (CD134) was targeted by ivuxolimab, a fully human IgG2 agonistic monoclonal antibody. Intravenous ivuxolimab was administered to patients every 2 weeks at six dose levels: 0.01, 0.1, 0.3, 1.5, 3 and 10 mg/kg. Among the roughly 54 dose-escalation patients, around 20 had hepatocellular carcinoma, approximately 15 melanoma, 9 renal cell carcinoma and 9 head and neck cancer. The dose-escalation cohort was 82.7% male with a mean age of approximately 60 years, ranging from 23 to 79. Prior anti-PD-1, anti-PD-L1 or anti-CTLA-4 therapy was permitted, and checkpoint inhibitors had been received by roughly two fifths of dose-escalation patients. Three dose-escalation patients achieved partial responses, one with hepatocellular carcinoma and two with cutaneous melanoma. Peripheral TCRbeta sequencing aimed to test whether ivuxolimab altered TCR sequence diversity and caused clonal T-cell expansion. The paper covers the monotherapy dose-escalation part of the phase I ivuxolimab trial, which included N = 52 patients.

The trial excluded patients who had a history of autoimmune disease or who were on systemic immunosuppression. In every dose cohort, peripheral blood was drawn for TCR sequencing at baseline, cycle 4 day 1, and cycle 7 day 1. The samples were drawn from a first-in-human, open-label, multicenter phase I dose-escalation trial of ivuxolimab. Adults with locally advanced or metastatic melanoma, renal cell carcinoma, hepatocellular carcinoma or head and neck squamous cell carcinoma were enrolled in the trial. Before TCR sequencing, CD4+ and CD8+ T cells were separately sorted from peripheral blood. To sequence the TCRbeta CDR3 region, genomic DNA was isolated from the sorted cells. The immunoSEQ Assay was used for sequencing of TCRbeta CDR3 regions. TCRdb stores this immuneACCESS table with in-frame sequences only. Part of the clones is absent; in the studies checked, under half of the shortfall reflects unresolved V genes, and no reason is known for the rest. Here the sample has about 21,000 clones; roughly four fifths occur a single time. The ten biggest clones cover roughly 32% of the sample.

This clone has only a few counts. Its cognate antigen has yet to be identified. The sample holds no much larger clone one base away, and base qualities are not on file. What the work shows at the level of the full study, not this receptor alone: Low levels of normalized T-cell clonal expansion were also seen in some nonresponding patients. At doses of 0.1 to 3.0 mg/kg, clonal expansion of both CD4+ and CD8+ T cells in blood was seen between baseline and week 6. On average, CD8+ T cells showed more expanded clones than CD4+ T cells after ivuxolimab. In partial responders in the 0.1-3.0 mg/kg groups, normalized peripheral clonal expansion was found to be among the lowest, especially among CD8+ T cells. The antigen specificity of the peripheral T cells that underwent clonal expansion was not determined.

Reading from cysteine to phenylalanine, the CDR3 counts 14 amino acids. Of the read, only the CDR3 DNA is kept; its 42 bases are in frame from base 1. CDR1 and CDR2 are drawn from the germline V gene: LGHNA, YNFKEQ. Cut back by 0 bases and 4 bases, the V and J ends lie 9 bases apart. Specimen: CD4+ or CD8+ T cells sorted from blood, collected in a trial of the OX40 agonist ivuxolimab. The TCR sequence derives from an adult with an advanced solid tumor such as melanoma, head and neck, liver or kidney cancer. The V gene is TRBV4-2 and the J gene is TRBJ1-2; the D gene remains uncertain. The sequenced DNA: TGTGCCAGCAGCCAAGAAGCCACGGGCTATGGCTACACCTTC. Its translation reads: CASSQEATGYGYTF.